This T cell receptor (beta chain) was recovered during a study of metastatic and nonmetastatic thyroid tumors. Study as a whole: Repertoire data that came from the blood and tumor or nodule tissue of malignant and benign thyroid patients were compared. Study outcomes and limitations: Within blood and tumor, benign nodules reportedly had significantly lower TCR beta diversity than malignant thyroid tumors did.

Nobody among the patients had been given any treatment before thyroid surgery. Judged by abundance, this clone is medium-sized (0.01 to 0.1%). The target antigen is unknown. In the source study's methods: Built for papillary thyroid cancer, a distant-metastasis classifier drew on CDR3 differences across clinicopathological groups. Using MiXCR, TCRdb re-called clones from the PCR reads. V and J calls and clone size were set by TCRdb, not the authors. The repertoire holds some 14,000 clones, with approximately 35% as singletons. The CDR3 extends over 15 amino acids. V lost 1 base to trimming and J lost 2 bases, with 14 bases between them. Germline V lookup: CDR1 GTSNPN, CDR2 SVGIG (reference sequence).

The sequence derives from a male donor with papillary thyroid cancer or a benign thyroid nodule (not recorded which). Some clones in this sample may be carry-over from other donors' samples. This chain uses TRBV30 with TRBJ1-2; TRBD1 might be the D (5 bases). The sample consisted of tumor tissue. CDR3 bases: TGTGCCTGGAGTGGGATTGGGACTGCAAACTATGGCTACACCTTC. Its translation: CAWSGIGTANYGYTF.